Listed below are T cell receptor beta chains from one sample, sequenced in a study of CD8+ T cells in alopecia areata. Produced via immunoSEQ multiplex PCR; TCRdb's table is partial and in-frame only. The sample consists of roughly 250,000 clones, roughly two thirds of them appearing once. Sequenced material: CD4+ T cells sorted from blood, taken at week 0. The receptors were gathered from a human donor with alopecia areata. CDR3s include the opening cysteine and the closing phenylalanine or tryptophan. D genes are given only for firm matches. For some rows the clone size is stated as once, few or many, or as a class when expanded; others skip it.

>TRBV5-4|.|.|TRBJ1-1
CASSLEVGRMNTEAFF
TGTGCCAGCAGCTTGGAAGTAGGCAGGATGAACACTGAAGCTTTCTTT
>TRBV29-1|.|.|TRBJ2-7
CSVRTQEVREQYF
TGCAGCGTTCGTACGCAGGAGGTTCGCGAGCAGTACTTC
>TRBV29-1|.|.|TRBJ2-5
CSVGFWETQYF
TGCAGCGTGGGGTTTTGGGAGACCCAGTACTTC
>TRBV5-6|TRBD2|.|TRBJ2-3
CASSFQRGSTDTQYF
TGTGCCAGCAGCTTCCAGCGGGGGAGCACAGATACGCAGTATTTT
>TRBV4-1|.|.|TRBJ1-5
CASSHSGDSNQPQHF
TGCGCCAGCAGCCATTCAGGGGATAGCAATCAGCCCCAGCATTTT
>TRBV29-1|TRBD1|.|TRBJ1-4
CSVTGVELALNEKLFF
TGCAGCGTGACAGGGGTAGAGTTGGCCCTCAATGAAAAACTGTTTTTT
>TRBV7-9|.|.|TRBJ2-3
CASSSSALTDTQYF
TGTGCCAGCAGCTCCTCCGCCCTCACAGATACGCAGTATTTT
>TRBV7-9|.|.|TRBJ1-5
CASSPGNSNQPQHF
TGTGCCAGCAGTCCGGGGAATAGCAATCAGCCCCAGCATTTT
>TRBV2|.|.|TRBJ2-7
CASSLDRSSYEQYF
TGTGCCAGCAGTTTGGACAGATCGTCCTACGAGCAGTACTTC
>TRBV7-9|.|few|TRBJ2-7
CASSLDWEQYF
TGTGCCAGCAGCCTTGACTGGGAGCAGTACTTC
>TRBV18|.|.|TRBJ2-7
CASSPRTDAYEQYF
TGTGCCAGCTCACCGAGGACAGACGCCTACGAGCAGTACTTC
>TRBV7-2|.|.|TRBJ2-4
CASSPAGNKNIQYF
TGTGCCAGCAGCCCTGCCGGGAACAAAAACATTCAGTACTTC
>TRBV7-8|.|.|TRBJ2-3
CASSLARQSDTQYF
TGTGCCAGCAGCTTAGCCCGACAGTCAGATACGCAGTATTTT
>TRBV30|TRBD1|.|TRBJ2-1
CAWSIPGTGADNEQFF
TGTGCCTGGAGTATCCCCGGGACAGGGGCGGACAATGAGCAGTTCTTC
>TRBV2|.|.|TRBJ2-7
CASSLIQAYEQYF
TGTGCCAGCAGTCTAATCCAAGCCTACGAGCAGTACTTC